A selection of T cell receptor beta chains follows, all from one sample in a study of CD8 T cells in ankylosing spondylitis. TCRdb reprocessed the 5' RACE reads via MiXCR and lists one record per CDR3 protein. The sample has approximately 350,000 distinct CDR3 sequences, 20% to 25% seen once. Sequencing was carried out using blood, either unsorted or a sorted T cell fraction (not recorded which). The receptors here all came from a male donor with ankylosing spondylitis or in good health (not recorded which). Both conserved end residues are part of each CDR3. The D gene is left open where the match is weak. Expanded clones get a size class; other rows say once, few or many, or leave the size out.

cdr3_length,clone_size,j_call,v_call,d_call,cdr3_nt,cdr3_aa
15,NA,TRBJ2-3,TRBV12-3/TRBV12-4,TRBD1,TGTGCCAGCAGTTTACTAGACAGGGGTGCAGATACGCAGTATTTT,CASSLLDRGADTQYF
15,few,TRBJ1-2,TRBV13,NA,TGTGCCAGCAGCCCCCTGGGGGGTTATAACTATGGCTACACCTTC,CASSPLGGYNYGYTF
16,NA,TRBJ2-1,TRBV28,TRBD1,TGTGCCAGCAGTTCATCGGGACAGGGGACTAACAATGAGCAGTTCTTC,CASSSSGQGTNNEQFF
15,few,TRBJ2-1,TRBV2,NA,TGTGCCAGCAGTGAGGATATAGGCCTCCGGAAGGAGCAGTTCTTC,CASSEDIGLRKEQFF
18,few,TRBJ2-1,TRBV27,TRBD2,TGTGCCAGCAGCGGTGCGGGGGGGGGCCTGATCAGCTACAATGAGCAGTTCTTC,CASSGAGGGLISYNEQFF
15,few,TRBJ2-7,TRBV20-1,NA,TGCAGTGCTGTCTCCCGACAGTTTAGCTCCTACGAGCAGTACTTC,CSAVSRQFSSYEQYF
18,NA,TRBJ2-3,TRBV14,TRBD1,TGTGCCAGCAGCCAAGAGTTGTCGACGGGGACAGCCACAGATACGCAGTATTTT,CASSQELSTGTATDTQYF
12,NA,TRBJ2-1,TRBV28,NA,TGTGCCAGCAGTCCGATGTATCTTGAGCAGTTCTTC,CASSPMYLEQFF
15,few,TRBJ2-3,TRBV6-1,TRBD2,TGTGCCAGCAGTATTAGCGGGGTGACTCAAGATACGCAGTATTTT,CASSISGVTQDTQYF
14,few,TRBJ1-1,TRBV12-3/TRBV12-4,NA,TGTGCCAGCAGTTTTCAGTCACGAGGCACTGAAGCTTTCTTT,CASSFQSRGTEAFF
13,NA,TRBJ1-2,TRBV27,NA,TGTGCCAGCAGTTTCGGGGCGAACTATGGCTACACCTTC,CASSFGANYGYTF
18,NA,TRBJ2-3,TRBV2,TRBD2,TGTGCCAGCATCAAGGCGTTAGCGGGGGCCTATCGCACAGATACGCAGTATTTT,CASIKALAGAYRTDTQYF
16,few,TRBJ2-2,TRBV3-1,TRBD2,TGTGCCAGCAGGCTTTCTTGGGACTACATCACCGGGGAGCTGTTTTTT,CASRLSWDYITGELFF
14,NA,TRBJ2-3,TRBV7-9,NA,TGTGCCAGCTTTAAGGGCGGGGACACAGATACGCAGTATTTT,CASFKGGDTDTQYF
14,NA,TRBJ2-7,TRBV15,NA,TGTGCCACCAGCAGGCCAGAAAATTCCTACGAGCAGTACTTC,CATSRPENSYEQYF
12,NA,TRBJ2-2,TRBV10-1,NA,TGCGCCAGCAGTGATAGTCAACGGGAGCTGTTTTTT,CASSDSQRELFF
15,NA,TRBJ2-5,TRBV4-1,NA,TGCGCCAGCAGCCAAGCCCTCGGGGGACAAGAGACCCAGTACTTC,CASSQALGGQETQYF
13,NA,TRBJ2-2,TRBV2,NA,TGTGCCAGCAGTGGAGGGGTCACCGGGGAGCTGTTTTTT,CASSGGVTGELFF
17,NA,TRBJ2-3,TRBV12-3/TRBV12-4,TRBD1,TGTGCCAGCAATAAACCTCCCGGGACAGGGGGGACAGATACGCAGTATTTT,CASNKPPGTGGTDTQYF
17,NA,TRBJ2-1,TRBV12-3/TRBV12-4,NA,TGTGCCAGCAGCGTGCTGGGGCCGGGTCCTTCAGGCAATGAGCAGTTCTTC,CASSVLGPGPSGNEQFF
14,NA,TRBJ2-3,TRBV7-9,NA,TGTGCCAGCGGCCCGGAGGAGTCCACAGATACGCAGTATTTT,CASGPEESTDTQYF
11,few,TRBJ2-2,TRBV29-1,NA,TGCAGCGTTATGTTGACCGGGGAGCTGTTTTTT,CSVMLTGELFF
14,few,TRBJ2-5,TRBV7-9,NA,TGTGCCAGCAGCTTAGATAGCCTCCAAGAGACCCAGTACTTC,CASSLDSLQETQYF
12,NA,TRBJ2-1,TRBV5-6,NA,TGTGCCAGCAGCTTTAGTGAGATGGCGCAGTTCTTC,CASSFSEMAQFF
14,few,TRBJ1-1,TRBV28,TRBD1,TGTGCCAGCAGTTTTGAGGGGGCCGGCACTGAAGCTTTCTTT,CASSFEGAGTEAFF
17,NA,TRBJ2-1,TRBV2,TRBD2,TGTGCCAGCAGTACAAGGACTAGCGGGGCATCCTACAATGAGCAGTTCTTC,CASSTRTSGASYNEQFF
15,NA,TRBJ1-5,TRBV5-5,TRBD1,TGTGCCAGCAGTTTGTGGGACAGGGGCAATCAGCCCCAGCATTTT,CASSLWDRGNQPQHF
11,NA,TRBJ1-1,TRBV25-1,NA,TGTGCCAGCAGTAGATTTGGTGAAGCTTTCTTT,CASSRFGEAFF
16,NA,TRBJ2-2,TRBV25-1,NA,TGTGCCAGCAGTGGGGCAGATTGGGTACGGACCGGGGAGCTGTTTTTT,CASSGADWVRTGELFF
14,few,TRBJ2-3,TRBV20-1,NA,TGCAGTGCGATCACTCGGGACCGCACAGATACGCAGTATTTT,CSAITRDRTDTQYF
14,NA,TRBJ2-7,TRBV28,NA,TGTGCCAGCATGGGAAAGGGGGGATCCTACGAGCAGTACTTC,CASMGKGGSYEQYF
13,NA,TRBJ2-7,TRBV5-1,NA,TGCGCCAGCAGAGTAGAAGAGGGGTACGAGCAGTACTTC,CASRVEEGYEQYF
17,few,TRBJ2-2,TRBV30,NA,TGTGCCTGGAGTCAAGCGGACCTACCGAAGTTCACCGGGGAGCTGTTTTTT,CAWSQADLPKFTGELFF
13,few,TRBJ1-5,TRBV15,NA,TGTGCCACCAGCAGAGGAGACAATCAGCCCCAGCATTTT,CATSRGDNQPQHF
13,many,TRBJ2-5,TRBV12-3/TRBV12-4,NA,TGTGCCAGCAGTTTAGTTCAGGAAGAGACCCAGTACTTC,CASSLVQEETQYF
15,NA,TRBJ2-1,TRBV20-1,TRBD2,TGCAGTGCCCGCCTCCCGACTAGCGGGGGCGATGAGCAGTTCTTC,CSARLPTSGGDEQFF
15,NA,TRBJ2-2,TRBV29-1,TRBD2,TGCAGCGTTGAGGGCCTAGCGGCGAACACCGGGGAGCTGTTTTTT,CSVEGLAANTGELFF
16,NA,TRBJ2-3,TRBV4-1,NA,TGCGCCAGCAGCCAAGAGAGGTGGGCAGGGGCAGATACGCAGTATTTT,CASSQERWAGADTQYF
16,few,TRBJ2-1,TRBV29-1,TRBD1,TGCAGCGTAATACTAGTGAGGGACAGGGCCTACAATGAGCAGTTCTTC,CSVILVRDRAYNEQFF
13,many,TRBJ2-4,TRBV25-1,NA,TGTGCCAGCAGTGACCTAACAGGAGACATTCAGTACTTC,CASSDLTGDIQYF
15,NA,TRBJ2-5,TRBV27,NA,TGTGCCAGCAGTTTAGGCGGGGGCGGGCAAGAGACCCAGTACTTC,CASSLGGGGQETQYF